Shown below are 8 T cell receptor beta chains from a single sample sequenced in a study of shared clonotypes between healthy human individuals. Only in-frame clones appear in the TCRdb table, and some are missing; sequencing was by immunoSEQ multiplex PCR. The table lists just over 2,000,000 clones, approximately 95% of them singletons. Sequences were obtained from naive CD4+ T cells sorted from blood. Subset specified: CD45RA+ positively selected. The source of these receptors is a young man in good health.

V usage is TRBV7-2 and J usage is TRBJ1-6; TRBD1 matches at 9 bases. The junction had 7 bases not matched to a gene; V was cut back by 7 bases and J by 0 bases. The CDR3 is 17 amino acids. Germline V gives CDR1 SGHTA, CDR2 FQGNSA. The CDR3 loop is CASMGQGVSSYNSPLHF. CDR3 bases: TGTGCCAGCATGGGACAGGGTGTGAGCTCCTATAATTCACCCCTCCACTTT.

This chain links TRBV11-2 with TRBJ2-5, with D perhaps assigned TRBD1 or TRBD2 (5 bases each). Looked up from germline, CDR1 is SGHAT and CDR2 is FQNNGV. The ends were cut back, 1 base at V and 5 bases at J, with 11 bases in the middle. CDR3 length: 14 residues. The DNA for the CDR3 is TGTGCCAGCAGCTTAGGGGGACCGGCGGAGACCCAGTACTTC. Translation gives CASSLGGPAETQYF.

V and J are TRBV15 and TRBJ2-7, with 7 positions matching TRBD2. J lost 0 bases, V lost 3 bases, and 8 bases had no gene match. The germline gives CDR1 LNHNV, CDR2 YYDKDF (reference sequence). The CDR3 covers 16 residues. CDR3 nucleotides: TGTGCCACCAGCAGGGGGGACTACCCCAACTCCTACGAGCAGTACTTC. Residues: CATSRGDYPNSYEQYF.

V and J are TRBV2 and TRBJ2-4; 8 bases map to TRBD2. J gave up 1 base and V 6 bases, and 8 bases lay outside the gene matches. The CDR3 spans 16 residues. Germline lookup yields CDR1 SNHLY and CDR2 FYNNEI. The chain's CDR3 is CASSPREGMAKNIQYF. CDR3 nucleotide sequence: TGTGCCAGCAGCCCACGGGAGGGGATGGCCAAAAACATTCAGTACTTC.

This sequence joins TRBV5-1 and TRBJ2-7; TRBD1 is a possible D gene (5 bases). CDR1 is SGHRS, CDR2 YFSETQ, per germline. Trimming stripped 2 bases from V and 2 bases from J, with 8 bases between. The CDR3 is 13 amino acids. The CDR3 sequence is CASSLGAPYEQYF. Written as DNA, the CDR3 is TGCGCCAGCAGCTTAGGGGCTCCCTACGAGCAGTACTTC. Combining the CDR3 with reference TRBV5-1 and TRBJ2-7 gives the whole variable domain KAGVTQTPRYLIKTRGQQVTLSCSPISGHRSVSWYQQTPGQGLQFLFEYFSETQRNKGNFPGRFSGRQFSNSRSEMNVSTLELGDSALYLCASSLGAPYEQYFGPGTRLTVT.

The rearrangement uses TRBV2 and TRBJ2-5; the match to TRBD2 covers 8 bases. CDR3 length equals 16 residues. Germline V gives CDR1 SNHLY, CDR2 FYNNEI. V dropped 6 bases and J dropped 5; count of bases not matched to a gene: 14. Here the CDR3 DNA reads TGTGCCAGCAGACTCCGCGGGGGGCCGTTCTTGGAGACCCAGTACTTC. Amino acid sequence: CASRLRGGPFLETQYF.

The chain couples TRBV7-2 to TRBJ1-6; no reliable D call. CDR1 is SGHTA and CDR2 is FQGNSA in the germline V gene. Trimming left V 5 bases short and J 9 bases short, with 8 bases between. CDR3 length equals 12 residues. CDR3 nucleotide sequence: TGTGCCAGCAGCCCGGACCTTTCACCCCTCCACTTT. Its protein is CASSPDLSPLHF.

Here the CDR3 DNA reads TGCGCCAGCAGCTCCCAGGGGTGGGAGACCCAGTACTTC. It translates to CASSSQGWETQYF. This rearrangement joins TRBV5-1 to TRBJ2-5, with a tentative D call TRBD1 (6 bases). This CDR3 region has 13 residues. V was cut by 3 bases and J by 5 bases, with 11 bases left in between. Germline CDR1 SGHRS, CDR2 YFSETQ.